This T cell receptor beta chain was obtained from a study of pediatric ulcerative colitis (dated by TCRdb to the late 2010s). In terms of the full investigation: Several ulcerative colitis patients had pancolitis and two had left-sided colitis, with histology consistent with ulcerative colitis in all. Using the Pediatric Ulcerative Colitis Activity Index, a couple of patients were classed as having mild disease, several as having moderate disease and three as having acute severe colitis. From under ten newly diagnosed, treatment-naive pediatric ulcerative colitis patients and a few non-IBD control children, paired blood and rectal samples were collected. General findings and caveats noted by the study authors: T cells from blood may have been included in the rectal pinch biopsies, particularly in patients with overt colitis. Features of the rectal repertoire distinguished controls, mild-moderate colitis patients and acute severe colitis patients, and in acute severe colitis, rectal diversity was reduced because of clonal expansions. A couple of rectal CDR3 clonotypes were detected in all ulcerative colitis patients and were not detected in any of the controls. The healthy control group was small, with only a handful of individuals. Because repertoires came from total lymphocyte DNA, patterns in rare subsets such as regulatory T cells may not be reflected. For technical reasons, substantially fewer templates were yielded by the blood samples of a couple of patients, and these blood samples were excluded from blood-rectal overlap analysis. Clonal overlap between a subject's own blood and rectum was significantly greater in ulcerative colitis patients than in controls, which suggests more T cell trafficking to inflamed tissue.

During colonoscopy, one to two rectal pinch biopsies were obtained for research purposes. Before the diagnostic colonoscopy, none of the ulcerative colitis patients had been given immunosuppressive medication. Before DNA isolation, rectal biopsies were subjected to proteinase K digestion. The Wizard kit (Promega) was used to extract genomic DNA from both blood and intestinal samples. This clone was detected only a few times. Its antigen is currently not known. One base away there is no much larger clone; base qualities are not given. Through the immunoSEQ TRB Survey service, multiplex V and J primers were used to amplify rearranged CDR3 beta regions from genomic DNA. Survey-level sequencing depth of up to 500,000 reads per sample was used to keep depth equal across samples. The libraries were purified and pooled, then sequenced using Illumina technology. As for the authors' bioinformatics: Productive clonality, sample overlap, pairwise scatters, CDR3 beta length, V/D/J gene usage and productiveness were all assessed with the immunoSEQ online tools. Calculated diversity was defined as the number of unique rearrangements divided by total templates times 100, and Shannon and Simpson indices were additionally computed. Principal component analysis used the R prcomp function and ggbiplot package on Z-score normalized data. Blood-rectal clonal overlap within each subject was quantified with Morisita's index. The table comes from immuneACCESS by way of TCRdb, which keeps in-frame sequences with V and J called. Part of the clones is missing from these tables; in studies checked, under half for an unresolved V gene and the rest for unknown reasons. V and J calls and clone size come straight from that table; D and trimming were deduced from the DNA. The sample yields 35,000 to 45,000 clones; 75% were counted once. Over 8.5% of the sample goes to the ten largest clones.

The CDR3 holds 14 amino acids from the cysteine to the phenylalanine. Just CDR3 DNA is preserved here, 42 bases in frame from base 1. The V end loses 3 bases and the J end loses 0 bases, and a stretch of 7 bases separates them. The germline V gene provides CDR1 SGDLS and CDR2 YYNGEE. Sequencing was performed on gut tissue. This TCR was sampled from a boy younger than 18 with severe ulcerative colitis. In this chain, TRBV9 is recombined with TRBJ2-4, with TRBD1 tentatively as D gene (5 bases match). The nucleotide sequence reads as follows: TGTGCCAGCAGCGAGGGGTTAGCCAAAAACATTCAGTACTTC. Its protein product is CASSEGLAKNIQYF.